The TCR beta chain described here comes from a study of CD8 T cells in Susac syndrome. Study conclusions and caveats: The Susac syndrome CD4+ T cell repertoires displayed no clonal expansion.

RNA, at roughly 0.45 to 1 ug, was reverse transcribed with random hexamers. Across 54 Vbeta and 13 Jbeta, immunoSEQ multiplex PCR amplified TCR beta CDR3. TCRdb used MiXCR to reprocess the immunoSEQ multiplex PCR reads, holding one entry per CDR3 protein. The repertoire holds about 240,000 distinct CDR3 sequences, with roughly 95% as singletons. Concerning this clonotype itself: Its target is not known.

Germline V lookup: CDR1 SQVTM, CDR2 ANQGSEA. The CDR3 is made up of 12 amino acids. V trimming: 7 bases; J trimming: 8 bases; junction bases outside the gene matches: 6. Material for sequencing was CD4+ T cells from PBMCs. The rearrangement uses TRBV29-1 and TRBJ1-4, with 8 bases lining up with TRBD1. This sequence was found in a human donor with Susac syndrome. CDR3 sequence reads: CSAITGGEKLFF. The CDR3 region has the DNA TGCAGCGCTATAACAGGGGGAGAAAAACTGTTTTTT.